Detailed here is one T cell receptor beta chain. The table came from immunoSEQ multiplex PCR; TCRdb's copy has only in-frame clones and leaves some out. Altogether some 62,000 clones are present, more than 65% being singletons, with the ten largest covering about a fifth. The entry originates in a study of blood T cell repertoires in COVID-19. The germline V gene encodes CDR1 MGHRA and CDR2 YSYEKL. With 5 bases removed from V and 7 bases from J, the gap between germline ends came to 20 bases. There are 15 residues in the CDR3. This sequence was found in a woman of 80 years or more with active or convalescent COVID-19. V gene TRBV4-1 combines with J gene TRBJ1-2, with TRBD1 as a possible D gene (6 bases). The source material was peripheral blood. CDR3 sequence: CASSSGWTAQGGYTF. In nucleotides, the CDR3 is TGCGCCAGCAGCAGCGGATGGACAGCCCAGGGTGGCTACACCTTC.